What follows is one T cell receptor beta chain and its context. Sequencing used immunoSEQ multiplex PCR; TCRdb keeps in-frame clones, though not all of them. The sample has 200,000 to 300,000 clones, 90% seen once. The data stem from a study of blood T cell repertoires in COVID-19. The source is a woman between 35 and 50 years old with acute or convalescent COVID-19. Sequencing input: peripheral blood.

The CDR3 DNA reads as TGCAGCGTTGCAGGGGGCGTATCTGGAAACACCATATATTTT. Protein product: CSVAGGVSGNTIYF. The chain combines TRBV29-1 with TRBJ1-3, with 8 bases that match TRBD1. With V trimmed by 4 bases and J by 1 base, 3 bases remained unmatched. CDR1 and CDR2 from the germline V gene are SQVTM and ANQGSEA. The CDR3 length is 14 residues.